These 28 T cell receptor beta chains originate from one sample sequenced in a study of neurological immune-mediated disorders. From the 5' RACE reads, TCRdb called clonotypes with MiXCR, one entry per CDR3 protein. The table has approximately 89,000 distinct CDR3 sequences, roughly 13% seen once; the top ten hold just under 5%. The time point: longitudinal time-point 2. The source material was PBMCs. The receptors come from a female donor with HTLV-1-associated myelopathy (HAM/TSP).

In this sample, this clonotype turned up many times. The J gene is TRBJ2-3, the V gene TRBV20-1; TRBD1 is a possible D gene (6 bases). Germline V gene lookup returns CDR1 DFQATT and CDR2 SNEGSKA (reference sequence). V was cut by 5 bases and J by 0 bases, with 15 bases left in between. The CDR3 is 15 amino acids. CDR3 residues: CSAEQGWGSTDTQYF. DNA for the CDR3: TGCAGTGCTGAACAGGGCTGGGGGAGCACAGATACGCAGTATTTT.

Concerning this clonotype itself: One base away lies a much larger clone, so this may be a sequencing read error. A read error is likely, as this CDR3 ends without the conserved phenylalanine or tryptophan. The CDR3 nucleotides are TGCGCCAGCAGCCCGGGACAGGGCAGACTCAATGAGCAGTTCTCC. This gives the protein CASSPGQGRLNEQFS. The chain is built from TRBV5-1 and TRBJ2-1; 9 positions agree with TRBD1. The CDR3 length is 15 residues. Germline CDR1 SGHRS, CDR2 YFSETQ. Trimming at V came to 4 bases and at J to 6 bases, leaving 8 bases not matched to a gene.

This clonotype came up many times. The chain uses TRBV5-1 and TRBJ2-3; tentative D call: TRBD2 (6 bases). This CDR3 region has 15 residues. Germline loops: CDR1 SGHRS, CDR2 YFSETQ. The germline V and J ends were trimmed by 5 bases and 0 bases, with 13 bases remaining between them. CDR3 nucleotide sequence: TGCGCCAGCAGACCCCTAGCGTCCAGCACAGATACGCAGTATTTT. It specifies CASRPLASSTDTQYF.

This clonotype was observed once. This sequence joins TRBV12-3 or TRBV12-4 and TRBJ2-5; 13 nucleotides align to TRBD2. Germline trimming cut 5 bases from V and 3 bases from J; bases unmatched to any gene: 6. The CDR3 sequence is 16 residues long. The CDR3 reads CASSPGTSGVKETQYF. Here the CDR3 DNA reads TGTGCCAGCAGTCCCGGGACTAGCGGGGTTAAAGAGACCCAGTACTTC.

This clonotype was detected ten times or more. The rearrangement joins TRBV5-1 to TRBJ1-6, with a possible D match to TRBD1 (5 bases). Trimming pared 0 bases from V and 12 bases from J, leaving 7 bases between. Germline V gene data show CDR1 as SGHRS and CDR2 as YFSETQ. The CDR3 is made up of 12 amino acids. CDR3 amino acids: CASSLEGLPLHF. The CDR3 DNA reads TGCGCCAGCAGCTTGGAGGGGTTACCCCTCCACTTT.

The J gene is TRBJ2-2, the V gene TRBV5-1; D call uncertain. Between the trimmed V and J ends, which lost 0 bases and 5 bases, there was a span of 11 bases. The CDR3 sequence is 15 residues long. CDR1 and CDR2 from the germline V gene are SGHRS and YFSETQ. CDR3 sequence (DNA): TGCGCCAGCAGCTTGGGAACGACGGCAACCGGGGAGCTGTTTTTT. It is translated as CASSLGTTATGELFF.

This clonotype has at least ten counts. This chain links TRBV5-1 with TRBJ2-7; 8 nucleotides match TRBD1. The V segment lost 1 base and the J segment 4 bases; nucleotides outside the gene matches: 7. Germline V CDR1 and CDR2: SGHRS, YFSETQ. CDR3 length: 15 residues. The CDR3 DNA follows: TGCGCCAGCAGCTTGTATCGGACAGGGAATTACGAGCAGTACTTC. Amino acid sequence: CASSLYRTGNYEQYF.

This clonotype was seen at least ten times. J is TRBJ1-2 and V is TRBV5-1; perhaps TRBD1 as D (6 bases). In germline, CDR1 is SGHRS, CDR2 YFSETQ. This CDR3 contains 16 residues. The germline V and J ends were trimmed by 0 bases and 2 bases, with 14 bases remaining between them. The DNA of the CDR3 is TGCGCCAGCAGCTTGGGGTCGACAGGAGTGAACTATGGCTACACCTTC. This codes for CASSLGSTGVNYGYTF.

This clonotype was observed at least ten times. The chain links TRBV20-1 to TRBJ2-1, with 7 bases aligning to TRBD1. Germline CDR1 DFQATT, CDR2 SNEGSKA (reference sequence). CDR3 size: 15 residues. V was pared by 6 bases and J by 7 bases, with 15 bases of the junction left unmatched. CDR3 in DNA: TGCAGTGCGTCACTTACAGGGGCGGTTGTGAATGAGCAGTTCTTC. Its translation is CSASLTGAVVNEQFF.

This clonotype was detected many times. The chain uses TRBV9 and TRBJ2-1, with 7 bases identical to TRBD2. CDR1 SGDLS and CDR2 YYNGEE come from the germline V gene. The CDR3 is made up of 15 amino acids. V gave up 2 bases and J gave up 6 bases; unmatched junction bases: 8. This CDR3 is CASSVGIAGTNEQFF. The CDR3 coding sequence is TGTGCCAGCAGCGTCGGGATAGCGGGTACCAATGAGCAGTTCTTC.

The chain carries TRBV27 and TRBJ2-1; the D is unclear. Germline CDR1 is MNHEY and CDR2 is SMNVEV (reference sequence). V lost 5 bases and J 0 bases, leaving 11 bases between the germline ends. The CDR3 is 15 amino acids. This chain's CDR3 is CASSLYMSSYNEQFF. The CDR3 bases are TGTGCCAGCAGTCTGTACATGAGCTCCTACAATGAGCAGTTCTTC.

This clonotype was seen only a few times. DNA of the CDR3: TGTGCCAGCAGTGAAGCCGGTGAGACCCAGTACTTC. Its translation: CASSEAGETQYF. This chain uses TRBV2 with TRBJ2-5; D is unresolved. The V gene lost 0 bases and the J gene lost 5 bases, with 4 bases spanning the gap. Looked up from germline, CDR1 is SNHLY and CDR2 is FYNNEI. The CDR3 runs to 12 residues.

This clonotype was recorded many times. The V call is TRBV7-2, the J call TRBJ2-7, with 15 bases lining up with TRBD2. Germline loops: CDR1 SGHTA, CDR2 FQGNSA. Trimming at V came to 5 bases and at J to 8 bases, leaving 7 bases not matched to a gene. The CDR3 extends over 15 amino acids. This CDR3 is CASSPGLAGGRKQYF. CDR3 nucleotide sequence: TGTGCCAGCAGCCCTGGACTAGCGGGGGGGCGAAAGCAGTACTTC.

This clonotype was seen repeatedly, ten times or more. This chain links TRBV5-1 with TRBJ2-5; 8 positions agree with TRBD2. The CDR3 is 16 residues long. Unmatched junction bases numbered 9, after V lost 4 bases and J lost 1 base. The germline V gene encodes CDR1 SGHRS and CDR2 YFSETQ. In nucleotides, the CDR3 is TGCGCCAGCAGCACTGGGGCGGGGGGCTTCCAAGAGACCCAGTACTTC. Protein product: CASSTGAGGFQETQYF.

This clonotype was counted many times. V and J are TRBV5-1 and TRBJ2-3, with D possibly TRBD2 on 5 matching bases. CDR3 size: 13 residues. Germline loops: CDR1 SGHRS, CDR2 YFSETQ. Deletions cut 4 bases from V and 4 bases from J, with 10 bases between. For the CDR3, the DNA is TGCGCCAGCAGCCTCCGGGAATCAGATACGCAGTATTTT. It is translated as CASSLRESDTQYF.

This clonotype was counted many times. This chain joins TRBV20-1 and TRBJ2-7; D possibly corresponds to TRBD1 (6 bases). Germline V CDR1 and CDR2: DFQATT, SNEGSKA (reference sequence). The CDR3 totals 12 residues. V dropped 2 bases and J dropped 7 bases, with 12 bases sitting between them. The CDR3 nucleotides read TGCAGTGCTAGAAAGTCAGGGGTAGAGCAGTACTTC. Protein product: CSARKSGVEQYF.

Concerning this clonotype itself: A much more abundant neighbour one base away suggests this may be a read error. Since no conserved phenylalanine or tryptophan closes the CDR3, a read error is the likely cause. The gene calls are TRBV7-2 and TRBJ2-2; D is uncertain. The germline V and J ends were trimmed by 2 bases and 6 bases, with 10 bases remaining between them. The CDR3 is 14 amino acids. Germline CDR1 and CDR2: SGHTA and FQGNSA. Here the CDR3 DNA reads TGTGCCAGCAGCTTATACTGGGGATCCGGGGAGCTGTTTCTT. Translation: CASSLYWGSGELFL.

This clonotype was seen many times. The chain couples TRBV9 to TRBJ1-1; 8 nucleotides align to TRBD1. Losses at the gene ends were 3 bases for V and 0 bases for J; bases not matched to a gene: 7. The CDR3 loop spans 16 amino acids. The germline V gene encodes CDR1 SGDLS and CDR2 YYNGEE. The CDR3 DNA reads as TGTGCCAGCAGCGACCCTCCGGACAGGGTGAACACTGAAGCTTTCTTT. Translation gives CASSDPPDRVNTEAFF.

The chain employs TRBV5-1 and TRBJ2-2, with 15 bases lining up with TRBD2. The V gene end was trimmed by 4 bases and the J gene end by 9 bases; junction bases not matched to a gene: 4. This CDR3 contains 15 residues. Germline loops: CDR1 SGHRS, CDR2 YFSETQ. CDR3 sequence (DNA): TGCGCCAGCAGCACGGGACTAGCGGGGGGCCGGGAGCTGTTTTTT. As protein: CASSTGLAGGRELFF. Combining the CDR3 with reference TRBV5-1 and TRBJ2-2 gives the whole variable domain KAGVTQTPRYLIKTRGQQVTLSCSPISGHRSVSWYQQTPGQGLQFLFEYFSETQRNKGNFPGRFSGRQFSNSRSEMNVSTLELGDSALYLCASSTGLAGGRELFFGEGSRLTVL.

This clonotype was seen at least ten times. The rearrangement uses TRBV12-3 or TRBV12-4 and TRBJ2-3, with TRBD2 matching over 9 bases. The CDR3 spans 15 residues. V shed 7 bases, J shed 2 bases, and the junction held 7 bases outside the gene matches. CDR3 sequence (DNA): TGTGCCAGCAATTTCGGGACTAGCCTCACAGATACGCAGTATTTT. Its protein product is CASNFGTSLTDTQYF.

The chain couples TRBV4-2 to TRBJ2-2; no reliable D call. V was trimmed by 1 base and J by 6 bases, leaving 12 bases between them. Germline values: CDR1 LGHNA, CDR2 YNFKEQ. CDR3 length equals 15 residues. The CDR3 spells CASSQVSSFAGELFF. The CDR3 nucleotides are TGTGCCAGCAGCCAAGTGTCTTCTTTCGCCGGGGAGCTGTTTTTT.

This clonotype showed up many times. One end of the junction does not line up with germline, which may come from a read error. The J gene is TRBJ2-7, the V gene TRBV15, with a tentative D call TRBD2 (6 bases). The CDR3 length is 13 residues. Germline lookup yields CDR1 LNHNV and CDR2 YYDKDF (reference sequence). DNA for the CDR3: TGTGCTACCAGCAGGTCCGGGGGATACGAGCAGTACTTC. This codes for CATSRSGGYEQYF.

This clonotype was detected only a few times. V usage is TRBV30 and J usage is TRBJ1-6; no clear D. Deletions cut 3 bases from V and 4 bases from J, with 13 bases between. The germline V gene encodes CDR1 GTSNPN and CDR2 SVGIG (reference sequence). The CDR3 extends over 15 amino acids. CDR3 DNA: TGTGCCTGGAGCGCAGATTCCGGTTATAATTCACCCCTCCACTTT. Its translation: CAWSADSGYNSPLHF.

This clonotype was detected many times. The CDR3 sequence: CASSSRDFSYGYTF. The CDR3 region has the DNA TGTGCCAGCAGTTCCCGGGACTTCAGCTATGGCTACACCTTC. The chain has TRBV6-1 and TRBJ1-2; D is possibly TRBD1 (5 bases). The germline gives CDR1 MNHNS, CDR2 SASEGT. Trimming removed 5 bases at V and 4 bases at J, with 14 bases between. The CDR3 extends over 14 amino acids.

Notes on this clonotype: Possible read error: a much larger clone is one base away. V and J are TRBV12-3 or TRBV12-4 and TRBJ2-5, with 7 bases matching TRBD2. There are 16 residues in the CDR3. The CDR3 protein is CTSSLRRGSLQETQYF. Written as DNA, the CDR3 is TGTACCAGCAGTTTAAGGCGGGGGTCCCTCCAAGAGACCCAGTACTTC.

V gene TRBV7-3 combines with J gene TRBJ1-5; 8 bases line up with TRBD1. Germline V gives CDR1 SGHTA, CDR2 FQGTGA. The CDR3 loop spans 20 amino acids. V shed 5 bases and J 0 bases; nucleotides not matched to a gene: 18. The CDR3 loop is CASSRKERPGQVYSNQPQHF. The DNA of the CDR3 is TGTGCCAGCAGCCGGAAAGAAAGACCGGGACAGGTGTATAGCAATCAGCCCCAGCATTTT. Full variable domain (remainder filled in from reference TRBV7-3 and TRBJ1-5): GAGVSQTPSNKVTEKGKYVELRCDPISGHTALYWYRQSLGQGPEFLIYFQGTGAADDSGLPNDRFFAVRPEGSVSTLKIQRTERGDSAVYLCASSRKERPGQVYSNQPQHFGDGTRLSIL.

This clonotype was seen repeatedly, ten times or more. J is TRBJ1-4 and V is TRBV7-2; possible D gene TRBD1, 5 bases. Per germline, CDR1 SGHTA and CDR2 FQGNSA. V lost 1 base and J 5 bases, leaving 14 bases between the germline ends. The CDR3 is 16 residues long. The CDR3 sequence: CASSLGRGPLNEKLFF. The DNA for the CDR3 is TGTGCCAGCAGCTTAGGAAGGGGCCCTTTAAATGAAAAACTGTTTTTT.

This clonotype came up many times. The V call is TRBV7-6, the J call TRBJ2-3; 9 nucleotides agree with TRBD1. Per the germline V gene, CDR1 is SGHVS and CDR2 is FNYEAQ. CDR3 length: 16 residues. V dropped 2 bases and J dropped 1; count of bases not matched to a gene: 4. CDR3 coding DNA: TGTGCCAGCAGCTTACCGGGGACAGGGCGCACAGATACGCAGTATTTT. Translation: CASSLPGTGRTDTQYF.